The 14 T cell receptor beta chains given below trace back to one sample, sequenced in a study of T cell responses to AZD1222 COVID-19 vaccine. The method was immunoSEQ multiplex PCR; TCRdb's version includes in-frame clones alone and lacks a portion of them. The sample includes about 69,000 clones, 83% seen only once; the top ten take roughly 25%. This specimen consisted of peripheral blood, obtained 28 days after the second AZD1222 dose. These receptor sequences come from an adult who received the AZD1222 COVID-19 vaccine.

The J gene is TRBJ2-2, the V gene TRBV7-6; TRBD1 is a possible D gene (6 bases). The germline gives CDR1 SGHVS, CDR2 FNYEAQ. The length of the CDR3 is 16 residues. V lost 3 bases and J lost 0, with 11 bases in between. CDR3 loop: CASSFRNRANTGELFF. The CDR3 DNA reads TGTGCCAGCAGCTTTAGGAACAGGGCGAACACCGGGGAGCTGTTTTTT.

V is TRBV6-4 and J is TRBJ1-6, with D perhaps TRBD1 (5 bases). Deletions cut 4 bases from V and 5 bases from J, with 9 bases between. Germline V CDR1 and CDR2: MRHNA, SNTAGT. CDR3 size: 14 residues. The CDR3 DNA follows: TGTGCCAGCAGTGTGGGACGGGATAATTCACCCCTCCACTTT. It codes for CASSVGRDNSPLHF.

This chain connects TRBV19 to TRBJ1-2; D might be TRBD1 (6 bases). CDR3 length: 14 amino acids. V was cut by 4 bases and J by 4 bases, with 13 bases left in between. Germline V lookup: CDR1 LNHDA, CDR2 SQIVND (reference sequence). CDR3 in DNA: TGTGCCAGTAGTACACAGGGACGGGGCTATGGCTACACCTTC. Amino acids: CASSTQGRGYGYTF.

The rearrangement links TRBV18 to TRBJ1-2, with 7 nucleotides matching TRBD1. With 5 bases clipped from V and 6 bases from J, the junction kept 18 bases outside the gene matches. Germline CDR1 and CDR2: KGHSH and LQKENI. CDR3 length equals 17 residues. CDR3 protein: CASSSSTRGSGLHGYTF. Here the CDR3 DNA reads TGTGCCAGCTCATCCTCTACCAGGGGGTCGGGGCTTCATGGCTACACCTTC. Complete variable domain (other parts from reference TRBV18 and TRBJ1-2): NAGVMQNPRHLVRRRGQEARLRCSPMKGHSHVYWYRQLPEEGLKFMVYLQKENIIDESGMPKERFSAEFPKEGPSILRIQQVVRGDSAAYFCASSSSTRGSGLHGYTFGSGTRLTVV.

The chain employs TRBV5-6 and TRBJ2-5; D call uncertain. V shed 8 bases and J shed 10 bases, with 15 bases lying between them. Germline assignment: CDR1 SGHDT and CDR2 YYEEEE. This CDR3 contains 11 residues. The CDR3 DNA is TGTGCCAGTAGAAGCCTAGGCGTCCAGTACTTC. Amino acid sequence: CASRSLGVQYF. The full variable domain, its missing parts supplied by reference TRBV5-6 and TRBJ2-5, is DAGVTQSPTHLIKTRGQQVTLRCSPKSGHDTVSWYQQALGQGPQFIFQYYEEEERQRGNFPDRFSGHQFPNYSSELNVNALLLGDSALYLCASRSLGVQYFGPGTRLLVL.

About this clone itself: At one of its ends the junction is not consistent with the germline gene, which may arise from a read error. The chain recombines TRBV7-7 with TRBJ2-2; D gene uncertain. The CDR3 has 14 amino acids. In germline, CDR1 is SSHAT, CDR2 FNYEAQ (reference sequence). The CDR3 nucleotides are TGTGCTAGCAGCTTAGAAGGTGGCACCGGGGAGCTGTTTTTT. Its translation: CASSLEGGTGELFF.

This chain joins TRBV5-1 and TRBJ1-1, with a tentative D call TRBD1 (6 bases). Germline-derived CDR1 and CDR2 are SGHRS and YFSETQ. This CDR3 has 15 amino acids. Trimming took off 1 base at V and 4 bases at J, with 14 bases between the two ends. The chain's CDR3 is CASSLTGPRGTEAFF. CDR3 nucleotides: TGCGCCAGCAGCTTGACAGGGCCCAGAGGCACTGAAGCTTTCTTT.

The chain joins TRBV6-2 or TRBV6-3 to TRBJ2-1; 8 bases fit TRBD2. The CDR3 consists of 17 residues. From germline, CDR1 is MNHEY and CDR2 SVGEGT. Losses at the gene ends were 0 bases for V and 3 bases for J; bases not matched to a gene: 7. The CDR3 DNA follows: TGTGCCAGCAGTTACTCCCATCCGGGGGGGATCTACAATGAGCAGTTCTTC. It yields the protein CASSYSHPGGIYNEQFF.

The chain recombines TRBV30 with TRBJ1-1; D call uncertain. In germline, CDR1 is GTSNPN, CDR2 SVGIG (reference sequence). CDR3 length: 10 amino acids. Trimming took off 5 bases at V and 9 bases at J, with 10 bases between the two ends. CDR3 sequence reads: CAWGALKAFF. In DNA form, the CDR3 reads TGTGCCTGGGGTGCACTAAAAGCTTTCTTT.

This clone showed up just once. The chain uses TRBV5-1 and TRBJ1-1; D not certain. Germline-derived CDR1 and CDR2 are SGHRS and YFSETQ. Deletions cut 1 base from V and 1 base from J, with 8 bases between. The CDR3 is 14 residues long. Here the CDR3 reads CASSLTQTNTEAFF. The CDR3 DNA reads TGCGCCAGCAGCTTGACTCAGACGAACACTGAAGCTTTCTTT.

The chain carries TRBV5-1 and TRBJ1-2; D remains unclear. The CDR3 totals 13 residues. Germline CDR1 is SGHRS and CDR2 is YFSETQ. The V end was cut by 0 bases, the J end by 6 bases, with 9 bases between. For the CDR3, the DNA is TGCGCCAGCAGCTTGGAAATCTGGGATGGCTACACCTTC. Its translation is CASSLEIWDGYTF.

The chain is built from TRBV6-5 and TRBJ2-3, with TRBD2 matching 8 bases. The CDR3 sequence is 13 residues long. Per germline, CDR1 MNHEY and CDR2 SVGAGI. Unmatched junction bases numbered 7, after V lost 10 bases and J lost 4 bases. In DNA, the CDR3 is TGTGCCACCCGGGAGGGGAGTGCAGATACGCAGTATTTT. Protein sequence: CATREGSADTQYF.

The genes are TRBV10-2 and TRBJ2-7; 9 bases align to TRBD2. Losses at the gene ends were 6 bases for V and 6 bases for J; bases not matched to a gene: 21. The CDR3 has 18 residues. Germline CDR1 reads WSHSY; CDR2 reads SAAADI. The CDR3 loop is CASRLSLGGRASLGEQYF. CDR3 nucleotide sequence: TGCGCCAGCAGGCTGAGCCTGGGCGGGAGGGCCTCCTTGGGCGAGCAGTACTTC.

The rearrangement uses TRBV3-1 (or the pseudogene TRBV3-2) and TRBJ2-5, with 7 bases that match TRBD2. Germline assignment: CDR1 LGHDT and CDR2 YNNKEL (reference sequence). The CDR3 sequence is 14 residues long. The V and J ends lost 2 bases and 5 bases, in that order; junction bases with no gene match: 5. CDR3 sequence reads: CASSQPRDYETQYF. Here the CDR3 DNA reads TGTGCCAGCAGCCAACCTCGGGACTATGAGACCCAGTACTTC.